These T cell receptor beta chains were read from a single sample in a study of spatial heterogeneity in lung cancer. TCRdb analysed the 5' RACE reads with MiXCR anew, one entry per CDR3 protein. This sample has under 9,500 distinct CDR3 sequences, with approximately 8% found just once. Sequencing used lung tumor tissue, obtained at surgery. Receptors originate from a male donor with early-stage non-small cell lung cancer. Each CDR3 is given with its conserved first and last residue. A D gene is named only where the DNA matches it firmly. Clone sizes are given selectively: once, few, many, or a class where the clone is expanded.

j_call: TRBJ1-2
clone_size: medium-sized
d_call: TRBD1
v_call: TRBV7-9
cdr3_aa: CASSSNTGGHGYTF
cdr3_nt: TGTGCCAGCAGCTCGAATACAGGGGGCCATGGCTACACCTTC

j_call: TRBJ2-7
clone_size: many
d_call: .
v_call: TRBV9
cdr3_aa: CASSVADSYEQYF
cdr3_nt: TGTGCCAGCAGCGTAGCGGACAGCTACGAGCAGTACTTC

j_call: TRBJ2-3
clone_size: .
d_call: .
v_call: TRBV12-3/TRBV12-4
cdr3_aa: CASSLIGSDTQYF
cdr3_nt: TGTGCCAGCAGTTTAATAGGGAGCGATACGCAGTATTTT

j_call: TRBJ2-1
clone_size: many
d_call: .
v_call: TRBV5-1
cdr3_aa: CASSLEPGGYNEQFF
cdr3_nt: TGCGCCAGCAGCTTGGAACCCGGGGGCTACAATGAGCAGTTCTTC

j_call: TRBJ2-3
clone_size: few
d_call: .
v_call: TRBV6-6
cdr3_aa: CASSLPFASDTQYF
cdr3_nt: TGTGCCAGCAGCCTTCCTTTCGCTTCAGATACGCAGTATTTT

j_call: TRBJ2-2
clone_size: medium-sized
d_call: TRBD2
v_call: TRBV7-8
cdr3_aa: CASSIGTNRAGGSGELFF
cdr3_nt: TGTGCCAGCAGCATTGGGACTAATAGAGCGGGAGGATCCGGGGAGCTGTTTTTT

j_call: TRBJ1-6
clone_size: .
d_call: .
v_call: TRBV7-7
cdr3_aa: CASSLVQNSPLHF
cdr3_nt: TGTGCTAGCAGCTTAGTTCAGAATTCACCCCTCCACTTT

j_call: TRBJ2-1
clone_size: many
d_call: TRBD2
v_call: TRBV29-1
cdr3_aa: CSVGHLAGVEQFF
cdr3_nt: TGCAGCGTTGGACATTTGGCGGGAGTTGAGCAGTTCTTC

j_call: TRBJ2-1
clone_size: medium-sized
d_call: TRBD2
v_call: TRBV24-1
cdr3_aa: CATSPTSGRAVNEQFF
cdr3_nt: TGTGCCACCTCCCCGACTAGCGGGAGGGCCGTAAATGAGCAGTTCTTC

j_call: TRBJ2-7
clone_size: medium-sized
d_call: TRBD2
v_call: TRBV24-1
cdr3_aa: CATSVAGTRGYEQYF
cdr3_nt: TGTGCCACCAGTGTCGCCGGGACTAGAGGGTACGAGCAGTACTTC

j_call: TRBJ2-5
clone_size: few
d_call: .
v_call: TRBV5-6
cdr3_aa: CASSRDISGSGTQYF
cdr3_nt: TGTGCCAGCAGCCGGGACATTAGCGGTTCAGGGACCCAGTACTTC

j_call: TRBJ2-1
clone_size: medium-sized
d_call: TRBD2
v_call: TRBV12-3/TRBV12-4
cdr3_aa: CASSLGGSSYNEQFF
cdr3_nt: TGTGCCAGCAGTTTGGGGGGGAGCTCCTACAATGAGCAGTTCTTC

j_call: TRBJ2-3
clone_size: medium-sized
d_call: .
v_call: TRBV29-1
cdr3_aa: CSVSRGRDGPSTDTQYF
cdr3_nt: TGCAGCGTCTCGAGAGGGCGGGACGGGCCCAGCACAGATACGCAGTATTTT

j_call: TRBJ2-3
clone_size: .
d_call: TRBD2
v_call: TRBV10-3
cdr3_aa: CAISGLAGSTDTQYF
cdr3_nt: TGTGCCATCAGTGGGCTAGCGGGGAGCACAGATACGCAGTATTTT

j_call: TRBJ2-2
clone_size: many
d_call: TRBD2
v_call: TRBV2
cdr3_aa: CASSTGLAGPGELFF
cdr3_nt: TGTGCCAGCAGTACCGGACTAGCGGGACCTGGGGAGCTGTTTTTT

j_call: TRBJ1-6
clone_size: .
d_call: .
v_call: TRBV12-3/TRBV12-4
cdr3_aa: CASSLRQTNSPLHF
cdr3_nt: TGTGCCAGCAGTTTACGACAGACTAATTCACCCCTCCACTTT